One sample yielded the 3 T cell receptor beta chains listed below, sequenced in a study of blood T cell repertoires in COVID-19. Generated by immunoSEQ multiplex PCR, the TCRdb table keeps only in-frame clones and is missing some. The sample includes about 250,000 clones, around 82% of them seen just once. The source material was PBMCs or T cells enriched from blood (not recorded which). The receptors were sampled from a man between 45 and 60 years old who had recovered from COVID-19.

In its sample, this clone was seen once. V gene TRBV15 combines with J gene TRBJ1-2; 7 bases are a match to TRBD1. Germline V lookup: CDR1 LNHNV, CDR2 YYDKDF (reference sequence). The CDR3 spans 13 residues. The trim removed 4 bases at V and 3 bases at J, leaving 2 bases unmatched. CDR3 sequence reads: CATSTTGHYGYTF. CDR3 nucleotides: TGTGCCACCAGCACGACAGGGCACTATGGCTACACCTTC.

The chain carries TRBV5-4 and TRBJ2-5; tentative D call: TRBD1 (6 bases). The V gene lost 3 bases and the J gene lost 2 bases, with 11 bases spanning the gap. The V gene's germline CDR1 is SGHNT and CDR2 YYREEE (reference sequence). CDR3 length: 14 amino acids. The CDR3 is CASSSRDRQETQYF. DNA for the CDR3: TGTGCCAGCAGCTCACGCGACAGGCAAGAGACCCAGTACTTC.

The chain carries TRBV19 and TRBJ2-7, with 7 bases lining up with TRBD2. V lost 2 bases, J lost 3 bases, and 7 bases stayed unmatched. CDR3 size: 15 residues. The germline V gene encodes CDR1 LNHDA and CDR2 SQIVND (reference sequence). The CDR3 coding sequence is TGTGCCAGTAGTATAAGGGGAGGGCTCTACTACGAGCAGTACTTC. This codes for CASSIRGGLYYEQYF.